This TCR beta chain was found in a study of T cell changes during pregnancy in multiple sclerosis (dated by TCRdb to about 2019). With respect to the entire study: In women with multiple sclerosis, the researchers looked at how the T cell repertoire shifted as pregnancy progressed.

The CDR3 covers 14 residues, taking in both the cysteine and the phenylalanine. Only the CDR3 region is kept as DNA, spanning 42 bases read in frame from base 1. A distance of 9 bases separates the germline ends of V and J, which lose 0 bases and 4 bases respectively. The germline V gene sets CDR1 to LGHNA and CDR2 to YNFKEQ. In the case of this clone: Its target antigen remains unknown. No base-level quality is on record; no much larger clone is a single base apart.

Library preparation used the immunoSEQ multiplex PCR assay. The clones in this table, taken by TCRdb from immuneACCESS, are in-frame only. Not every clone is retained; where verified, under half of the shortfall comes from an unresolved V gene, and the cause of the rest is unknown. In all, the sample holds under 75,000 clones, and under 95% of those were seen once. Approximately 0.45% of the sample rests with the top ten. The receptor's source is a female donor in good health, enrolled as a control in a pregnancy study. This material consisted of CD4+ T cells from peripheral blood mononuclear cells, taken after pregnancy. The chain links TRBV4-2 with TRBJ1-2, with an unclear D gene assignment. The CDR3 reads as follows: CASSQDRGSYGYTF. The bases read TGTGCCAGCAGCCAAGATCGAGGTAGCTATGGCTACACCTTC.